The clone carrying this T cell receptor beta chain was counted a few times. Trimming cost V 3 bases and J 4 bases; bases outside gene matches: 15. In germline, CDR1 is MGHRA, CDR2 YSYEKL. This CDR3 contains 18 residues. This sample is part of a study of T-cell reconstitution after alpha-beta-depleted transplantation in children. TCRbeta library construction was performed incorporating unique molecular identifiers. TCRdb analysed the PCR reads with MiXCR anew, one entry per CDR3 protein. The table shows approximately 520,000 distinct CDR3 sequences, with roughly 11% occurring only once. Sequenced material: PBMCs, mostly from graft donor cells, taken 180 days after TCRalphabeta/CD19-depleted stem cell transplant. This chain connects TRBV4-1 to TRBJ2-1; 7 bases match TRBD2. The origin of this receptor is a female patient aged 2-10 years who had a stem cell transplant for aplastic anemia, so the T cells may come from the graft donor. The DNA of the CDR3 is TGCGCCAGCAGCCACGTATCGCGCCTAGCGGCAAGGTACAATGAGCAGTTCTTC. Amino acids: CASSHVSRLAARYNEQFF.